These 20 T cell receptor beta chains share one sample of origin, sequenced in a study of shared clonotypes between healthy human individuals. The repertoire was sequenced with immunoSEQ multiplex PCR; TCRdb's copy has only in-frame clones and lacks some. The table has approximately 810,000 clones, over 90% seen once. Positively selected for CCR7, the CD45RO-negative cells used as naive CD8 cells excluded terminally differentiated effector memory CD45RA+ cells. Sequencing was carried out using naive CD8+ T cells sorted from blood. The receptors come from a man younger than 40 in good health.

CDR3 sequence (DNA): TGTGCCAGCAGTGAAGACTACTCCTACGAGCAGTACTTC. Residues: CASSEDYSYEQYF. J is TRBJ2-7 and V is TRBV6-1, with D uncertain. Germline values: CDR1 MNHNS, CDR2 SASEGT. Trimming took 1 base from V and 0 from J, leaving 4 bases between them. The CDR3 runs 13 residues.

This chain joins TRBV13 and TRBJ1-4, with unresolved D. The CDR3 extends over 17 amino acids. Deletions cut 3 bases from V and 3 bases from J, with 17 bases between. Per germline, CDR1 PRHDT and CDR2 FYEKMQ (reference sequence). CDR3 coding DNA: TGTGCCAGCAGCTTTTCTCAGACGGGGTTGTCTAATGAAAAACTGTTTTTT. Translation gives CASSFSQTGLSNEKLFF.

The CDR3 DNA reads TGTGCCAGCAGCTTAGGGTTGACAGGAACCTCTGGAAACACCATATATTTT. It yields the protein CASSLGLTGTSGNTIYF. The rearrangement uses TRBV7-2 and TRBJ1-3; D is possibly TRBD1 (6 bases). The germline V and J ends were trimmed by 1 base and 0 bases, with 13 bases remaining between them. The CDR3 sequence is 17 residues long. Germline V CDR1 and CDR2: SGHTA, FQGNSA.

This clone was seen once. V is TRBV7-9 and J is TRBJ1-5; D may be TRBD1 (5 bases). The V end was cut by 2 bases, the J end by 6 bases, with 11 bases between. CDR1 SEHNR and CDR2 FQNEAQ come from the germline V gene (reference sequence). This CDR3 has 14 amino acids. The CDR3 loop is CASSLPGPGQPQHF. The CDR3, as DNA: TGTGCCAGCAGCTTACCAGGGCCGGGTCAGCCCCAGCATTTT.

The gene calls are TRBV11-2 and TRBJ2-5; weak D call: TRBD2 (5 bases). CDR3 size: 15 residues. V shed 5 bases and J shed 4 bases, with 17 bases lying between them. The V gene's germline CDR1 is SGHAT and CDR2 FQNNGV. CDR3 region: CASSNRFHRGETQYF. The DNA for the CDR3 is TGTGCCAGCAGCAACCGTTTCCACCGGGGAGAGACCCAGTACTTC.

CDR3: CACLRDLHSYEQYF. CDR3 in DNA: TGTGCCTGCCTACGGGACTTGCACTCCTACGAGCAGTACTTC. This chain uses TRBV30 with TRBJ2-7; tentatively, D is TRBD2 (6 bases). Between the trimmed V and J ends, which lost 6 bases and 0 bases, there was a span of 15 bases. Per the germline V gene, CDR1 is GTSNPN and CDR2 is SVGIG (reference sequence). This CDR3 is 14 amino acids long.

This chain joins TRBV15 and TRBJ2-7; 8 bases are shared with TRBD1. CDR1 LNHNV and CDR2 YYDKDF come from the germline V gene (reference sequence). The CDR3 extends over 14 amino acids. The junction had 1 base not matched to a gene; V was cut back by 2 bases and J by 1 base. This chain's CDR3 is CATSRQGASYEQYF. CDR3 DNA: TGTGCCACCAGCAGACAGGGGGCTTCCTACGAGCAGTACTTC. The full variable domain, its missing parts supplied by reference TRBV15 and TRBJ2-7, is DAMVIQNPRYQVTQFGKPVTLSCSQTLNHNVMYWYQQKSSQAPKLLFHYYDKDFNNEADTPDNFQSRRPNTSFCFLDIRSPGLGDTAMYLCATSRQGASYEQYFGPGTRLTVT.

The gene calls are TRBV6-6 and TRBJ2-3; TRBD2 is a possible D gene (5 bases). The CDR3 contains 13 residues. V was shortened by 4 bases and J by 2 bases, with 7 bases between the two germline ends. CDR1 is MNHNY, CDR2 SVGAGI, per germline (reference sequence). In DNA, the CDR3 is TGTGCCAGCAGTTTGGGAGTCACAGATACGCAGTATTTT. Encoded protein: CASSLGVTDTQYF.

The chain recombines TRBV19 with TRBJ2-3, with 8 positions matching TRBD2. The length of the CDR3 is 15 residues. Germline lookup yields CDR1 LNHDA and CDR2 SQIVND (reference sequence). Trimming cost V 8 bases and J 0 bases; bases outside gene matches: 7. Written as DNA, the CDR3 is TGTGCCAGTTCCACACTAGCGGCTAGCACAGATACGCAGTATTTT. Its protein product is CASSTLAASTDTQYF.

The chain carries TRBV19 and TRBJ1-2; D gene unclear. The CDR3 length is 16 residues. Deletions cut 5 bases from V and 4 bases from J, with 20 bases between. CDR1 and CDR2 from the germline V gene are LNHDA and SQIVND (reference sequence). The CDR3 sequence is CASSSRNSQLVYGYTF. Here the CDR3 DNA reads TGTGCCAGTAGTTCAAGAAACAGCCAACTCGTCTATGGCTACACCTTC.

The chain joins TRBV6-6 to TRBJ2-7; unclear D gene. The germline gives CDR1 MNHNY, CDR2 SVGAGI (reference sequence). There are 14 residues in the CDR3. V was clipped by 10 bases and J by 2 bases, with 18 bases between them. CDR3 bases: TGTGCCACCAAAGGGTTCGGGCGTACCTACGAGCAGTACTTC. Its protein product is CATKGFGRTYEQYF.

This chain joins TRBV27 and TRBJ2-7; 11 bases agree with TRBD2. CDR3 size: 15 residues. The ends lost 6 bases at V and 6 bases at J; junction bases unmatched: 10. Germline values: CDR1 MNHEY, CDR2 SMNVEV (reference sequence). CDR3 sequence reads: CASRIIGLAGTEQYF. The CDR3 DNA sequence: TGTGCCAGCAGAATTATTGGACTAGCGGGTACCGAGCAGTACTTC.

The chain recombines TRBV29-1 with TRBJ2-7; D gene unclear. CDR1 and CDR2 (germline): SQVTM, ANQGSEA. Between the trimmed V and J ends, which lost 5 bases and 3 bases, there was a span of 8 bases. The CDR3 length is 11 residues. The DNA of the CDR3 is TGCAGCGTTAACACAAACTACGAGCAGTACTTC. Its protein is CSVNTNYEQYF.

The J gene is TRBJ2-2, the V gene TRBV11-2; perhaps TRBD1 as D (5 bases). Germline-derived CDR1 and CDR2 are SGHAT and FQNNGV. V was trimmed by 3 bases and J by 3 bases, leaving 11 bases between them. This CDR3 is built from 15 residues. The CDR3 DNA reads TGTGCCAGCAGCTTCCCAGGGATTTACACCGGGGAGCTGTTTTTT. This sequence encodes CASSFPGIYTGELFF.

J is TRBJ1-1 and V is TRBV7-9; no clear D gene. This CDR3 has 10 amino acids. Germline-derived CDR1 and CDR2 are SEHNR and FQNEAQ (reference sequence). Trimming pared 5 bases from V and 5 bases from J, leaving 3 bases between. CDR3 sequence (DNA): TGTGCCAGCAGCGGGACTGAAGCTTTCTTT. The encoded protein is CASSGTEAFF.

The chain recombines TRBV13 with TRBJ1-1; possibly TRBD1 for D (6 bases). V lost 6 bases to trimming and J lost 3 bases, with 17 bases between them. Germline loops: CDR1 PRHDT, CDR2 FYEKMQ (reference sequence). The CDR3 totals 15 residues. For the CDR3, the DNA is TGTGCCAGCAGTGCTACAGGGAGCGGGTACACTGAAGCTTTCTTT. It yields the protein CASSATGSGYTEAFF.

V and J are TRBV4-3 and TRBJ1-2; 9 bases align to TRBD1. CDR1 LGHNA and CDR2 YSLEER come from the germline V gene. J gave up 1 base and V 3 bases, and 15 bases lay outside the gene matches. This CDR3 spans 19 amino acids. The chain's CDR3 is CASSHPVPDRGGFNYGYTF. The CDR3 DNA follows: TGCGCCAGCAGCCACCCGGTCCCGGACAGGGGAGGATTTAACTATGGCTACACCTTC.

The CDR3 protein is CASSGLRDYGYTF. The CDR3 nucleotides are TGTGCCAGCAGCGGATTACGTGACTATGGCTACACCTTC. The V call is TRBV9, the J call TRBJ1-2; D uncertain. V was trimmed by 3 bases and J by 3 bases, leaving 9 bases between them. The CDR3 is 13 amino acids. CDR1 and CDR2 (germline): SGDLS, YYNGEE. The complete variable domain, with remaining parts taken from reference TRBV9 and TRBJ1-2, reads DSGVTQTPKHLITATGQRVTLRCSPRSGDLSVYWYQQSLDQGLQFLIQYYNGEERAKGNILERFSAQQFPDLHSELNLSSLELGDSALYFCASSGLRDYGYTFGSGTRLTVV.

Regarding this clone: The same CDR3 arises from other DNA sequences in this sample as well. This chain uses TRBV9 with TRBJ1-1; no definite D call. Trimming removed 5 bases from V and 1 base from J, with 6 bases in between. CDR1 is SGDLS, CDR2 YYNGEE, per germline. The CDR3 loop spans 12 amino acids. This chain's CDR3 is CASSAGNTEAFF. CDR3 nucleotides: TGTGCCAGCAGTGCAGGGAACACTGAAGCTTTCTTT. The full variable domain, its missing parts supplied by reference TRBV9 and TRBJ1-1, is DSGVTQTPKHLITATGQRVTLRCSPRSGDLSVYWYQQSLDQGLQFLIQYYNGEERAKGNILERFSAQQFPDLHSELNLSSLELGDSALYFCASSAGNTEAFFGQGTRLTVV.

This chain joins TRBV6-4 and TRBJ2-7; tentative D call: TRBD2 (6 bases). Germline V CDR1 and CDR2: MRHNA, SNTAGT. Trimming shortened V by 2 bases and J by 3 bases, and 23 bases separated the two germline ends. CDR3 size: 18 residues. CDR3 sequence reads: CASSDARGLPLPLYEQYF. The CDR3 DNA follows: TGTGCCAGCAGTGACGCCCGCGGACTACCCTTACCTCTCTACGAGCAGTACTTC.